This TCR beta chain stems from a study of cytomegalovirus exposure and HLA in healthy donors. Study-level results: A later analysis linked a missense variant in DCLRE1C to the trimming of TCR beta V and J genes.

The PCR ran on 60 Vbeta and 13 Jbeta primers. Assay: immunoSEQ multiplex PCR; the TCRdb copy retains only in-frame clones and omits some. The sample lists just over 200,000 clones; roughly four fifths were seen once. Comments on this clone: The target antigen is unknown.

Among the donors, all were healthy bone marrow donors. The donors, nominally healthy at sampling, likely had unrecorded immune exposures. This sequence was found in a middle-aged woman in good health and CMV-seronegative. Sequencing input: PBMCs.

The chain's CDR3 is CASSLGGGADEQYF. In DNA form, the CDR3 reads TGTGCCAGCAGCTTAGGTGGAGGGGCGGACGAGCAGTACTTC. The chain has TRBV7-9 and TRBJ2-7; a possible D gene is TRBD2 (6 bases). Trimming took off 1 base at V and 5 bases at J, with 12 bases between the two ends. The CDR3 totals 14 residues. Germline V lookup: CDR1 SEHNR, CDR2 FQNEAQ (reference sequence).